This TCR beta chain was found in a study of blood T cell repertoires in COVID-19. Measured with immunoSEQ multiplex PCR; TCRdb has only the in-frame clones, and not every one. Of roughly 290,000 clones listed, 70% to 90% are singletons. Trimming removed 1 base from V and 0 bases from J, with 10 bases in between. The CDR3 extends over 16 amino acids. Germline V gene data show CDR1 as SEHNR and CDR2 as FQNEAQ (reference sequence). The receptor was isolated from a human donor with COVID-19, enrolled during active disease. The donor label of this sample is uncertain. This rearrangement joins TRBV7-9 to TRBJ1-5, with a possible D match to TRBD1 (6 bases). Sequencing was carried out using peripheral blood. Here the CDR3 DNA reads TGTGCCAGCAGCTTAGAGCAGGGGTATAGCAATCAGCCCCAGCATTTT. As protein: CASSLEQGYSNQPQHF.